A selection of T cell receptor beta chains follows, all from one sample in a study of shared clonotypes between healthy human individuals. The method was immunoSEQ multiplex PCR; TCRdb's version includes in-frame clones alone and lacks a portion of them. The sample records roughly 1,800,000 clones, about 95% being singletons. The specimen was naive CD8+ T cells sorted from blood. These receptor sequences come from a man between 18 and 35 years old in good health. Each CDR3 is given with its conserved first and last residue. The order of the fields is CDR3 DNA, CDR3 protein, D gene, J gene, V gene, clone size. A D gene is named only where the DNA matches it firmly. Clone sizes are given selectively: once, few, many, or a class where the clone is expanded.

cdr3_nt: TGTGCCAGCAGCTTGGCCGCGCCGGAGAATGAGCAGTTCTTC
cdr3_aa: CASSLAAPENEQFF
d_call: .
j_call: TRBJ2-1
v_call: TRBV5-4
clone_size: .

cdr3_nt: TGTGCCAGCGGGCAAAGGCCGGGACAGGGTCCAGAGGAGTACTTC
cdr3_aa: CASGQRPGQGPEEYF
d_call: TRBD1
j_call: TRBJ2-7
v_call: TRBV27
clone_size: .

cdr3_nt: TGTGCCAGCAGCTCCGAGAGGACCTACGAGCAGTACTTC
cdr3_aa: CASSSERTYEQYF
d_call: .
j_call: TRBJ2-7
v_call: TRBV7-9
clone_size: .

cdr3_nt: TGCAGCGTTGAACGGGACACTGAAGCTTTCTTT
cdr3_aa: CSVERDTEAFF
d_call: .
j_call: TRBJ1-1
v_call: TRBV29-1
clone_size: .

cdr3_nt: TGTGCCAGCAGCTTAGACGGAAACTATGGCTACACCTTC
cdr3_aa: CASSLDGNYGYTF
d_call: .
j_call: TRBJ1-2
v_call: TRBV11-2
clone_size: .

cdr3_nt: TGTGCCAGCAGACTACTTCTGGGGTACGAGCAGTACTTC
cdr3_aa: CASRLLLGYEQYF
d_call: .
j_call: TRBJ2-7
v_call: TRBV28
clone_size: few

cdr3_nt: TGTGCCAGCAGCTCACGACAGGAAGAAGCTTTCTTT
cdr3_aa: CASSSRQEEAFF
d_call: .
j_call: TRBJ1-1
v_call: TRBV7-9
clone_size: .

cdr3_nt: TGTGCCAGCAGTCACGGGACTAGCGGGGGTTACGAGCAGTACTTC
cdr3_aa: CASSHGTSGGYEQYF
d_call: TRBD2
j_call: TRBJ2-7
v_call: TRBV6-1
clone_size: .

cdr3_nt: TGCGCCAGCAGCTTGTTCGGACAGGGCGGCATGAACACTGAAGCTTTCTTT
cdr3_aa: CASSLFGQGGMNTEAFF
d_call: TRBD1
j_call: TRBJ1-1
v_call: TRBV5-1
clone_size: once

cdr3_nt: TGTGCCAGCAGCTTACTAGCGGACCGAAACGAGCAGTACTTC
cdr3_aa: CASSLLADRNEQYF
d_call: TRBD2
j_call: TRBJ2-7
v_call: TRBV13
clone_size: few

cdr3_nt: TGTGCCAGCAGTGAAGGCAGAAACTACGAGCAGTACTTC
cdr3_aa: CASSEGRNYEQYF
d_call: .
j_call: TRBJ2-7
v_call: TRBV6-1
clone_size: .

cdr3_nt: TGTGCCAGCAGTTTAGTCTCTGGGGCCAACGTCCTGACTTTC
cdr3_aa: CASSLVSGANVLTF
d_call: .
j_call: TRBJ2-6
v_call: TRBV27
clone_size: .

cdr3_nt: TGTGCCAGCAGCTTAGTGGAAGGGACAAACGGCTACACCTTC
cdr3_aa: CASSLVEGTNGYTF
d_call: .
j_call: TRBJ1-2
v_call: TRBV7-2
clone_size: .

cdr3_nt: TGTGCCAGCAGTTACTCCGGCAGTGAGAATGAAAAACTGTTTTTT
cdr3_aa: CASSYSGSENEKLFF
d_call: .
j_call: TRBJ1-4
v_call: TRBV6-5
clone_size: .

cdr3_nt: TGTGCCAGCAGCTTAGGTGGGAGCGACGCTACGCAGTATTTT
cdr3_aa: CASSLGGSDATQYF
d_call: .
j_call: TRBJ2-3
v_call: TRBV7-2
clone_size: .

cdr3_nt: TGTGCCAGCAGCGTAGCTACGAGCAATGAGCAGTTCTTC
cdr3_aa: CASSVATSNEQFF
d_call: .
j_call: TRBJ2-1
v_call: TRBV9
clone_size: once

cdr3_nt: TGTGCCAGCAGTAATCCGGGACAGGGGACCTACGAGCAGTACTTC
cdr3_aa: CASSNPGQGTYEQYF
d_call: TRBD1
j_call: TRBJ2-7
v_call: TRBV28
clone_size: .

cdr3_nt: TGTGCCAGCAGTTATACGGGGGGAAGCACTGAAGCTTTCTTT
cdr3_aa: CASSYTGGSTEAFF
d_call: .
j_call: TRBJ1-1
v_call: TRBV6-4
clone_size: .

cdr3_nt: TGTGCCAGCAGTCTCAACCAGGGAGAGCAGTACTTC
cdr3_aa: CASSLNQGEQYF
d_call: .
j_call: TRBJ2-7
v_call: TRBV6-6
clone_size: .

cdr3_nt: TGCGCCAGCAGCCAAGACCTTTCTAGCGTTAGCTCCTACGAGCAGTACTTC
cdr3_aa: CASSQDLSSVSSYEQYF
d_call: .
j_call: TRBJ2-7
v_call: TRBV4-3
clone_size: .

cdr3_nt: TGTGCCACCCCGGGACCTGGGGGGACTGAAGCTTTCTTT
cdr3_aa: CATPGPGGTEAFF
d_call: .
j_call: TRBJ1-1
v_call: TRBV30
clone_size: .

cdr3_nt: TGTGCCAGCAGCGTATTGTGGGGGGACGAAGATACGCAGTATTTT
cdr3_aa: CASSVLWGDEDTQYF
d_call: .
j_call: TRBJ2-3
v_call: TRBV9
clone_size: .

cdr3_nt: TGTGCCAGCAGTTTAAGTCAGGGTTCCTACGAGCAGTACTTC
cdr3_aa: CASSLSQGSYEQYF
d_call: .
j_call: TRBJ2-7
v_call: TRBV27
clone_size: .

cdr3_nt: TGCGCCAGCAGCCTCCGGATCTCTGGGGCCAACGTCCTGACTTTC
cdr3_aa: CASSLRISGANVLTF
d_call: .
j_call: TRBJ2-6
v_call: TRBV4-1
clone_size: .

cdr3_nt: TGCGCCAGCAGCCAATACCGTGGTTACGAGCAGTACTTC
cdr3_aa: CASSQYRGYEQYF
d_call: .
j_call: TRBJ2-7
v_call: TRBV4-3
clone_size: .

cdr3_nt: TGTGCCAGCAGCCTGGACAGGAAGGCATCTAACTATGGCTACACCTTC
cdr3_aa: CASSLDRKASNYGYTF
d_call: TRBD1
j_call: TRBJ1-2
v_call: TRBV7-2
clone_size: .

cdr3_nt: TGTGCCAGCAGCTTAATAGCCTACGAGCAGTACTTC
cdr3_aa: CASSLIAYEQYF
d_call: .
j_call: TRBJ2-7
v_call: TRBV11-2
clone_size: .

cdr3_nt: TGTGCCAGCAGCGTATCCCCTAGCGGGTATTACGAGCAGTACTTC
cdr3_aa: CASSVSPSGYYEQYF
d_call: TRBD2
j_call: TRBJ2-7
v_call: TRBV9
clone_size: .